This T cell receptor (beta chain) was sequenced in a study of early T cells in non-severe SARS-CoV-2 infection. Germline V gene lookup returns CDR1 MDHEN and CDR2 SYDVKM. V dropped 5 bases and J dropped 3 bases, with 11 bases sitting between them. This CDR3 contains 13 residues. A note on this clonotype: Its antigen is unknown.

General study results and limits: Matching against VDJdb likely underestimated virus-specific expansions, favoring anti-spike CD8.

Unique molecular identifiers were affixed to single, distinct cDNA molecules. Using its own MiXCR run on the 5' RACE reads, TCRdb lists one record per CDR3 protein. Of about 92,000 distinct CDR3 sequences in the sample, roughly 15% were seen once. The receptor was derived from an adult who was a healthcare worker with PCR-confirmed SARS-CoV-2 infection or an uninfected control (not recorded which). The chain couples TRBV28 to TRBJ2-7; TRBD1 might be the D (5 bases). Specimen: whole blood. This CDR3 reads CASSQLDSYEQYF. In DNA form, the CDR3 reads TGTGCCAGCAGTCAACTCGACAGCTACGAGCAGTACTTC.